Shown below are 23 T cell receptor beta chains from a single sample sequenced in a study of blood T cell repertoires in COVID-19. The assay was immunoSEQ multiplex PCR, and TCRdb's table has in-frame clones only and misses some. This repertoire shows about 74,000 clones, about four fifths found once; its top ten account for around 35%. The specimen sequenced was peripheral blood. The receptor set was obtained from a man between 65 and 80 years old with acute or convalescent COVID-19.

The rearrangement joins TRBV24-1 to TRBJ2-3; TRBD2 matches at 9 bases. Germline V lookup: CDR1 KGHDR, CDR2 SFDVKD. The V gene end was trimmed by 4 bases and the J gene end by 7 bases; junction bases not matched to a gene: 8. This CDR3 is 15 amino acids long. Written as DNA, the CDR3 is TGTGCCACCAGTGACAGAGCGGGGGGCCTCAATACGCAGTATTTT. This codes for CATSDRAGGLNTQYF.

This chain uses TRBV6-5 with TRBJ2-5; possibly TRBD1 for D (6 bases). The V and J ends lost 0 bases and 5 bases respectively, with 13 bases between them. Germline V gene sequence: CDR1 MNHEY, CDR2 SVGAGI. The CDR3 contains 15 residues. CDR3 protein: CASSYSIGGLETQYF. CDR3 DNA sequence: TGTGCCAGCAGTTACTCGATTGGGGGCCTCGAGACCCAGTACTTC.

The CDR3 nucleotides read TGTGCCAGCAGCCGGGACAGGGGTCCCGGGGAGCTGTTTTTT. It translates to CASSRDRGPGELFF. The V call is TRBV2, the J call TRBJ2-2; 10 bases align to TRBD1. The germline CDR1 and CDR2 sequences are SNHLY and FYNNEI. There are 14 residues in the CDR3. J lost 6 bases, V lost 6 bases, and 4 bases had no gene match. Full variable domain (outside the CDR3, taken from reference TRBV2 and TRBJ2-2): EPEVTQTPSHQVTQMGQEVILRCVPISNHLYFYWYRQILGQKVEFLVSFYNNEISEKSEIFDDQFSVERPDGSNFTLKIRSTKLEDSAMYFCASSRDRGPGELFFGEGSRLTVL.

The J gene is TRBJ1-2, the V gene TRBV6-5; D possibly corresponds to TRBD1 (6 bases). This CDR3 region has 16 residues. The ends were cut back, 0 bases at V and 2 bases at J, with 13 bases in the middle. Germline assignment: CDR1 MNHEY and CDR2 SVGAGI. The CDR3 sequence is CASSYSRGARNYGYTF. The CDR3 DNA is TGTGCCAGCAGTTACTCTCGGGGGGCGCGGAACTATGGCTACACCTTC.

The rearrangement joins TRBV19 to TRBJ2-5; 7 bases are a match to TRBD2. V lost 4 bases, J lost 1 base, and 9 bases stayed unmatched. The length of the CDR3 is 16 residues. Per the germline V gene, CDR1 is LNHDA and CDR2 is SQIVND (reference sequence). The CDR3 bases are TGTGCCAGTAGTAAAGTGAGCGGGGCCCTCCAAGAGACCCAGTACTTC. Translating it yields CASSKVSGALQETQYF.

CDR3 DNA: TGTGCCAGCAGCTTCGCCCCTACCAATGCAGATACGCAGTATTTT. Residues: CASSFAPTNADTQYF. V and J are TRBV13 and TRBJ2-3; no reliable D call. The germline V gene encodes CDR1 PRHDT and CDR2 FYEKMQ (reference sequence). V lost 3 bases and J lost 4, with 14 bases in between. The CDR3 runs 15 residues.

V and J are TRBV20-1 and TRBJ1-1; D is uncertain. This CDR3 comprises 12 residues. From germline, CDR1 is DFQATT and CDR2 SNEGSKA (reference sequence). V was trimmed by 3 bases and J by 1 base, leaving 6 bases between them. The CDR3 DNA reads as TGCAGTGCTAGTTTGAGGAACACTGAAGCTTTCTTT. The encoded protein is CSASLRNTEAFF.

The chain carries TRBV27 and TRBJ2-3; D gene unclear. The CDR3 totals 11 residues. From germline, CDR1 is MNHEY and CDR2 SMNVEV (reference sequence). Deletions cut 3 bases from V and 5 bases from J, with 3 bases between. The CDR3: CASSFRDTQYF. In DNA, the CDR3 is TGTGCCAGCAGTTTCAGAGATACGCAGTATTTT.

This clone has just a few counts. The J gene is TRBJ2-7, the V gene TRBV20-1, with D tentatively TRBD1 (5 bases). The germline V gene encodes CDR1 DFQATT and CDR2 SNEGSKA (reference sequence). The V and J ends lost 2 bases and 6 bases respectively, with 8 bases between them. The CDR3 covers 11 residues. The chain's CDR3 is CSARQGGEQYF. DNA for the CDR3: TGCAGTGCTAGACAGGGTGGCGAGCAGTACTTC.

V gene TRBV28 combines with J gene TRBJ2-1; D ambiguous. Looked up from germline, CDR1 is MDHEN and CDR2 is SYDVKM. There are 14 residues in the CDR3. Trimming pared 6 bases from V and 4 bases from J, leaving 13 bases between. This chain's CDR3 is CASRSLITYNEQFF. In DNA form, the CDR3 reads TGTGCCAGCAGGTCCTTAATCACTTACAATGAGCAGTTCTTC.

The chain employs TRBV7-9 and TRBJ2-5; 10 bases match TRBD2. Germline V gene lookup returns CDR1 SEHNR and CDR2 FQNEAQ (reference sequence). The CDR3 is 15 amino acids. V lost 5 bases and J lost 1; bases outside the gene matches: 4. CDR3 nucleotides: TGTGCCAGCAGCCCAAGCGGGGGGGGCCAAGAGACCCAGTACTTC. It translates to CASSPSGGGQETQYF.

This clone showed up just once. This chain connects TRBV11-2 to TRBJ2-7; a possible D gene is TRBD1 (6 bases). The ends were cut back, 3 bases at V and 1 base at J, with 13 bases in the middle. CDR3 length: 15 residues. Germline assignment: CDR1 SGHAT and CDR2 FQNNGV. CDR3: CASSFGQGLSYEQYF. DNA of the CDR3: TGTGCCAGCAGCTTTGGGCAGGGGCTTTCCTACGAGCAGTACTTC.

V usage is TRBV27 and J usage is TRBJ2-7; 9 nucleotides agree with TRBD2. The junction had 9 bases not matched to a gene; V was cut back by 5 bases and J by 1 base. Germline V gene lookup returns CDR1 MNHEY and CDR2 SMNVEV (reference sequence). The CDR3 loop spans 16 amino acids. In DNA, the CDR3 is TGTGCCAGCAGTCCCCGGGGCGGGAGGGAATCCTACGAGCAGTACTTC. Translating gives CASSPRGGRESYEQYF.

The chain employs TRBV3-1 (or the pseudogene TRBV3-2) and TRBJ2-2; 10 bases are a match to TRBD1. Per the germline V gene, CDR1 is LGHDT and CDR2 is YNNKEL (reference sequence). This CDR3 region has 15 residues. V trimming: 6 bases; J trimming: 6 bases; junction bases outside the gene matches: 7. DNA of the CDR3: TGTGCCAGCAGGGTGCAGACAGGGGGCTCCGGGGAGCTGTTTTTT. This codes for CASRVQTGGSGELFF.

The chain links TRBV5-1 to TRBJ2-7, with TRBD1 identical over 11 bases. CDR1 is SGHRS, CDR2 YFSETQ, per germline. The J segment lost 6 bases and the V segment lost 3 bases, leaving 8 bases of the junction unmatched. CDR3 size: 15 residues. The CDR3 region is CASSSMPGTGGEQYF. The CDR3 bases are TGCGCCAGCAGCTCAATGCCAGGGACAGGGGGCGAGCAGTACTTC.

The chain has TRBV3-1 (or the pseudogene TRBV3-2) and TRBJ1-2; no reliable D call. The CDR3 is 12 residues long. The V end lost 2 bases, the J end lost 5 bases, and 6 bases lay between the germline ends. Germline V gene lookup returns CDR1 LGHDT and CDR2 YNNKEL (reference sequence). The CDR3 region is CASSQLEYGYTF. CDR3 coding DNA: TGTGCCAGCAGCCAATTGGAGTATGGCTACACCTTC.

The V call is TRBV28, the J call TRBJ2-7; D not certain. This CDR3 has 13 amino acids. From germline, CDR1 is MDHEN and CDR2 SYDVKM. The V gene lost 3 bases and the J gene lost 2 bases, with 8 bases spanning the gap. CDR3 in DNA: TGTGCCAGCAGTTTTAGTACTGCCTACGAGCAGTACTTC. It is translated as CASSFSTAYEQYF.

This rearrangement joins TRBV9 to TRBJ2-3; tentatively, D is TRBD1 (5 bases). This CDR3 is built from 12 residues. The V end was cut by 3 bases, the J end by 10 bases, with 12 bases between. Germline values: CDR1 SGDLS, CDR2 YYNGEE. CDR3 sequence (DNA): TGTGCCAGCAGCGCCTTGGGGCGGCCGCAGTATTTT. The encoded protein is CASSALGRPQYF.

The J gene is TRBJ1-5, the V gene TRBV5-4; TRBD1 might be the D (5 bases). Trimming cost V 1 base and J 3 bases, with 11 bases left between them. The CDR3 contains 15 residues. Germline V gene sequence: CDR1 SGHNT, CDR2 YYREEE (reference sequence). The CDR3: CASSLYGTHNQPQHF. CDR3 DNA sequence: TGTGCCAGCAGCTTGTATGGGACTCACAATCAGCCCCAGCATTTT.

DNA for the CDR3: TGTGCCAGCAGCTTTGGAGTAGCGGGCCAAGAGACCCAGTACTTC. Amino acids: CASSFGVAGQETQYF. The chain employs TRBV5-4 and TRBJ2-5, with 7 bases matching TRBD2. The CDR3 length is 15 residues. V trimming: 2 bases; J trimming: 1 base; junction bases outside the gene matches: 5. CDR1 is SGHNT and CDR2 is YYREEE in the germline V gene (reference sequence).

The chain recombines TRBV11-3 with TRBJ2-7; possible D gene TRBD2, 5 bases. There are 17 residues in the CDR3. CDR1 is SGHNT and CDR2 is YENEEA in the germline V gene. V lost 5 bases, J lost 2 bases, and 22 bases lay in between. DNA of the CDR3: TGTGCCAGCAGCCACCCTTTACTTCCAGCGGAAACCTACGAGCAGTACTTC. Amino acids: CASSHPLLPAETYEQYF.

The V call is TRBV2, the J call TRBJ2-3, with 10 bases identical to TRBD2. The CDR3 contains 16 residues. Germline assignment: CDR1 SNHLY and CDR2 FYNNEI. The trim removed 3 bases at V and 6 bases at J, leaving 9 bases unmatched. The CDR3 bases are TGTGCCAGCAGTGACGGGCTAGCGGGAGAACTTGATACGCAGTATTTT. Protein sequence: CASSDGLAGELDTQYF.

This clone was found once. The chain recombines TRBV5-4 with TRBJ2-1; 10 nucleotides agree with TRBD2. CDR3 length: 16 residues. J gave up 0 bases and V 3 bases, and 3 bases lay outside the gene matches. CDR1 is SGHNT, CDR2 YYREEE, per germline (reference sequence). CDR3 residues: CASSSPSGSSYNEQFF. CDR3 in DNA: TGTGCCAGCAGCTCCCCTAGCGGGAGCTCCTACAATGAGCAGTTCTTC.